The source of this T cell receptor beta chain is a study of T cell responses to AZD1222 COVID-19 vaccine. TCRdb keeps only in-frame clones here, not all; method: immunoSEQ multiplex PCR. The sample has about 150,000 clones, 92% seen once. Findings and caveats of the study: The peak T cell response came first, and repertoires were sampled only after it. With two AZD1222 doses given, Spike-specific TCR breadth and depth both rose.

The V segment lost 7 bases and the J segment 3 bases; nucleotides outside the gene matches: 9. This CDR3 has 15 residues. Germline CDR1 is LNHDA and CDR2 is SQIVND (reference sequence). Turning to this clone: The target antigen is unknown.

This rearrangement joins TRBV19 to TRBJ1-3; 7 nucleotides match TRBD1. Material: peripheral blood, obtained 28 days after the second AZD1222 dose. The sequence was obtained from an adult who received the AZD1222 COVID-19 vaccine. The DNA for the CDR3 is TGTGCCAGTACCATAGGACAGGCGAATGGAAACACCATATATTTT. It encodes CASTIGQANGNTIYF.